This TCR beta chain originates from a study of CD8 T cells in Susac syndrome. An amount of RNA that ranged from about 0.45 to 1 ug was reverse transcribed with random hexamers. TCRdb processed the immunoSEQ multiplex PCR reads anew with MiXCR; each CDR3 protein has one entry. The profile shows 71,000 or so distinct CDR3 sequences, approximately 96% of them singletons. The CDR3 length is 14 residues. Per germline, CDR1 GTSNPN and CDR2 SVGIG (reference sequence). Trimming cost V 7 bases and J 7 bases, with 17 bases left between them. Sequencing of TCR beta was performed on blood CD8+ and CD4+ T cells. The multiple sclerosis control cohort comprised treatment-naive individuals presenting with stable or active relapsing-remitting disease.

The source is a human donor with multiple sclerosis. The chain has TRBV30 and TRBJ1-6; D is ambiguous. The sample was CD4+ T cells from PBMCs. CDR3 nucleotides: TGTGCCTTAACAACGACGGCGGTCAATTCACCCCTCCACTTT. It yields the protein CALTTTAVNSPLHF.